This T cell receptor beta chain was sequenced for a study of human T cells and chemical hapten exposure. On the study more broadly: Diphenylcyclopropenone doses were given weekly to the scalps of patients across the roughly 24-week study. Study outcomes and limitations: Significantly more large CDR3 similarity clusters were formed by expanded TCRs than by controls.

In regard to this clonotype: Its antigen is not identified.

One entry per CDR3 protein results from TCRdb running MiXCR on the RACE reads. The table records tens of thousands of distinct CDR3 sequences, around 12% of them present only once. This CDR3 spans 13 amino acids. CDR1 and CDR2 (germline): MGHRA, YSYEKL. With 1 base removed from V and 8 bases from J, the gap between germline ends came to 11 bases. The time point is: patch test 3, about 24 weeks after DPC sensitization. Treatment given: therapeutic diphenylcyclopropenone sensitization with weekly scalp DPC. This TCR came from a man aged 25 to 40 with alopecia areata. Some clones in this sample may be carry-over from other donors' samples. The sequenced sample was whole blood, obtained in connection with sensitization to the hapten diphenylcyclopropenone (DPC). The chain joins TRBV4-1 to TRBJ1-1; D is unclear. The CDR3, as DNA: TGCGCCAGCAGCCAAGCCCCCGATACCGAAGCTTTCTTT. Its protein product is CASSQAPDTEAFF.